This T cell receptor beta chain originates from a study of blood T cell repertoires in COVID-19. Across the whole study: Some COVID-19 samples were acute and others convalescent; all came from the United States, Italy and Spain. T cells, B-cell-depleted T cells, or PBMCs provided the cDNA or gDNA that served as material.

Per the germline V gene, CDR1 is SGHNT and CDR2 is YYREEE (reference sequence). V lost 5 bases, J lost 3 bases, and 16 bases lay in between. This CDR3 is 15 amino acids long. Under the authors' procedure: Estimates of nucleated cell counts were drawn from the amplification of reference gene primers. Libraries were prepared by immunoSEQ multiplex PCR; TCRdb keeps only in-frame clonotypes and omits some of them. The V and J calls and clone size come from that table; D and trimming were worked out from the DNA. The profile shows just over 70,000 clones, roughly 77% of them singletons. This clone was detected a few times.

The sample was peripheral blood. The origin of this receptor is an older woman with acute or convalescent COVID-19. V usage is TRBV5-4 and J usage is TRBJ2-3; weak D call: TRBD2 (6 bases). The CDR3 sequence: CASRDGGDGTDTQYF. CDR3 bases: TGTGCCAGCAGGGACGGCGGGGACGGTACAGATACGCAGTATTTT.